Sequencing of this T cell receptor (beta chain) was carried out in a study of shared clonotypes between healthy human individuals. The repertoire was sequenced with immunoSEQ multiplex PCR; TCRdb's copy has only in-frame clones and lacks some. The data show about 1 million clones, with more than 65% seen just once and roughly 1.5% held by the top ten. V dropped 5 bases and J dropped 6; count of bases not matched to a gene: 9. This CDR3 region has 14 residues. Germline V lookup: CDR1 MNHEY, CDR2 SMNVEV (reference sequence). The table lists this clone with a few counts. Source material: memory CD4+ T cells sorted from blood. Subset defined: CD45RA-negative fraction. This receptor was obtained from a man aged 18 to 35 in good health. V and J are TRBV27 and TRBJ2-7; 8 bases are shared with TRBD1. The CDR3 spells CASSPRQGRPEQYF. The CDR3 coding sequence is TGTGCCAGCAGTCCGAGACAGGGGCGGCCCGAGCAGTACTTC.